This entry features one T cell receptor beta chain sequence. These data come from a study of shared clonotypes between healthy human individuals. This CDR3 is built from 17 residues. Trimming removed 1 base from V and 3 bases from J; junction bases left unmatched: 9. Per the germline V gene, CDR1 is LNHNV and CDR2 is YYDKDF (reference sequence). HIV-negative, healthy adults without recent acute infections or vaccinations were the donors. Profiled with immunoSEQ multiplex PCR; TCRdb holds only in-frame clones, not every one. The sample contains hundreds of thousands of clones, around four fifths of which appear only once.

The chain is built from TRBV15 and TRBJ1-5; 7 bases are a match to TRBD1. This clonotype was obtained from a woman between 25 and 40 years old in good health. Sequencing input: memory CD4+ T cells sorted from blood. The subset was: CD45RA-negative fraction. DNA of the CDR3: TGTGCCACCAGCAGAGCGGGGACAGTAGGACCCAATCAGCCCCAGCATTTT. This encodes CATSRAGTVGPNQPQHF.